This T cell receptor beta chain was identified during a study of blood T cell repertoires in COVID-19. As to this clone: Distinct nucleotide sequences in the sample also encode this CDR3.

From germline, CDR1 is KGHSH and CDR2 LQKENI. The trim removed 3 bases at V and 3 bases at J, leaving 6 bases unmatched. CDR3 length: 15 residues. Two negative PCRs, clearance, or symptom resolution had been documented for recovered Cohort 3 donors. Clones were sequenced by immunoSEQ multiplex PCR, and TCRdb holds only the in-frame ones, with some missing. Of hundreds of thousands of clones listed, roughly 90% were seen once; the top ten hold under 3%. The J gene is TRBJ2-7, the V gene TRBV18; 9 bases are shared with TRBD1. This TCR derives from a woman aged 25 to 39 who had recovered from COVID-19. Sequencing input: PBMCs or T cells enriched from blood (not recorded which). CDR3 bases: TGTGCCAGCTCACCTTCGGGACAGGGTTTCTACGAGCAGTACTTC. Translating gives CASSPSGQGFYEQYF. Drawing the rest from reference TRBV18 and TRBJ2-7, the complete variable domain is NAGVMQNPRHLVRRRGQEARLRCSPMKGHSHVYWYRQLPEEGLKFMVYLQKENIIDESGMPKERFSAEFPKEGPSILRIQQVVRGDSAAYFCASSPSGQGFYEQYFGPGTRLTVT.